This T cell receptor beta chain originates from a study of cytomegalovirus exposure and HLA in healthy donors. Study-level results: Fewer than 20,000 TCR beta sequences were associated with HLA alleles at 0.05 false discovery rate in a later analysis. About 87% or about 30% of the time was how often most TCR beta V segments were productive, according to an earlier analysis. Sequencing likely caused a cluster of highly shared sequence variants.

A multiplex PCR was run with 60 Vbeta primers and 13 Jbeta primers. Produced via immunoSEQ multiplex PCR; TCRdb's table is partial and in-frame only. The repertoire holds over 85,000 clones, with more than 70% as singletons. Germline CDR1 and CDR2: MGHRA and YSYEKL. The CDR3 length is 14 residues. V was pared by 6 bases and J by 8 bases, with 6 bases of the junction left unmatched. As concerns this clone: The target antigen is unknown.

This sequence originates from a woman between 35 and 50 years old in good health and CMV-seronegative. The sequencing input was PBMCs. The V gene is TRBV4-1, the J gene TRBJ1-6; TRBD1 matches at 8 bases. The CDR3 bases are TGCGCCAGCAGTCCGACAGGGGAATATTCACCCCTCCACTTT. Amino acid sequence: CASSPTGEYSPLHF.